The 12 T cell receptor beta chains reported below all come from one sample, sequenced in a study of blood T cells in healthy people across ages. A J-beta primer mix and a sample-barcoded 5' primer were used in a second PCR of about 7 to 12 cycles. TCRdb reanalysed the 5' RACE reads using MiXCR and keeps one entry per CDR3 protein. The table shows over 700,000 distinct CDR3 sequences, with less than 70% occurring only once. Material for sequencing was blood. The receptors come from an elderly man in good health.

The chain has TRBV2 and TRBJ2-1, with D tentatively TRBD2 (6 bases). This CDR3 region has 14 residues. Germline V lookup: CDR1 SNHLY, CDR2 FYNNEI. Trimming removed 6 bases at V and 7 bases at J, with 16 bases between. CDR3 nucleotides: TGTGCCAGCAGCCCGGGACGGGGGACGAATGAGCAGTTCTTC. Translated, it gives CASSPGRGTNEQFF.

This clonotype was recorded at least ten times. This rearrangement joins TRBV11-3 to TRBJ2-5; D call uncertain. Germline CDR1 is SGHNT and CDR2 is YENEEA. There are 13 residues in the CDR3. Trimming pared 5 bases from V and 3 bases from J, leaving 10 bases between. DNA for the CDR3: TGTGCCAGCAGCCCCGGGCAAAAAGAGACCCAGTACTTC. Its translation: CASSPGQKETQYF.

The gene calls are TRBV4-1 and TRBJ2-7; 10 bases are a match to TRBD2. Germline V gives CDR1 MGHRA, CDR2 YSYEKL. This CDR3 is built from 16 residues. V lost 4 bases and J lost 0; bases outside the gene matches: 6. CDR3 sequence (DNA): TGCGCCAGCAGCCCACCCGGGACTAGCGTCTCCTACGAGCAGTACTTC. Translation: CASSPPGTSVSYEQYF.

The J gene is TRBJ2-1, the V gene TRBV28; 10 nucleotides line up with TRBD1. With V trimmed by 5 bases and J by 7 bases, 11 bases remained unmatched. In germline, CDR1 is MDHEN, CDR2 SYDVKM. The CDR3 has 16 residues. Here the CDR3 reads CASSAIGQGVLNEQFF. CDR3 bases: TGTGCCAGCAGTGCAATCGGACAGGGGGTCCTGAATGAGCAGTTCTTC.

There are a few counts of this clonotype. The rearrangement links TRBV7-8 to TRBJ2-3, with TRBD2 identical over 11 bases. Trimming took 2 bases from V and 2 from J; bases not matched to a gene: 6. The CDR3 consists of 17 residues. Germline lookup yields CDR1 SGHVS and CDR2 FQNEAQ. The CDR3 region has the DNA TGTGCCAGCAGCTTATTGACTAGCGGGGAGATCACAGATACGCAGTATTTT. Its translation is CASSLLTSGEITDTQYF.

There are a few counts of this clonotype. A read error is possible here, since a much larger clone lies one base away. The V gene is TRBV7-2, the J gene TRBJ2-5; D gene ambiguous. Deletions cut 1 base from V and 11 bases from J, with 26 bases between. This CDR3 is built from 17 residues. Per the germline V gene, CDR1 is SGHTA and CDR2 is FQGNSA. Here the CDR3 reads CASSLGYSHSNYNEQYF. The DNA for the CDR3 is TGTGCCAGCAGCTTAGGCTATTCGCACTCAAATTACAATGAGCAGTACTTC.

This clonotype was counted a few times. The chain combines TRBV19 with TRBJ1-2, with D unresolved. V lost 7 bases and J lost 2, with 11 bases in between. The CDR3 spans 13 residues. Germline V CDR1 and CDR2: LNHDA, SQIVND (reference sequence). For the CDR3, the DNA is TGTGCCAGTAACCCTTCCCGGAACTATGGCTACACCTTC. Residues: CASNPSRNYGYTF.

The chain links TRBV29-1 to TRBJ1-2; perhaps TRBD1 as D (5 bases). Trimming stripped 6 bases from V and 4 bases from J, with 15 bases between. The V gene's germline CDR1 is SQVTM and CDR2 ANQGSEA. CDR3 length: 13 residues. CDR3 sequence (DNA): TGCAGCGTCGGAACCCAAGGGACCTATGGCTACACCTTC. This codes for CSVGTQGTYGYTF.

The chain joins TRBV6-5 to TRBJ2-7; a possible D gene is TRBD1 (6 bases). Germline V CDR1 and CDR2: MNHEY, SVGAGI. The V end lost 7 bases, the J end lost 4 bases, and 14 bases lay between the germline ends. The CDR3 has 13 amino acids. Written as DNA, the CDR3 is TGTGCCAGCAACCGGGCCAGGGGTTACGAGCAGTACTTC. Translation gives CASNRARGYEQYF.

As concerns this clonotype: A read error may produce the germline difference seen at one junction end. The gene calls are TRBV12-3 or TRBV12-4 and TRBJ2-5, with 8 bases matching TRBD1. The CDR3 length is 15 residues. The CDR3 is CASSRTGNIGETQYF. The CDR3 nucleotides read TGTGCTAGCAGTCGGACAGGGAATATCGGGGAGACCCAGTACTTC.

The CDR3: CASSRTPLAGVDTDTQYF. CDR3 DNA sequence: TGCGCCAGCAGCCGGACCCCGCTAGCGGGAGTCGACACAGATACGCAGTATTTT. The V call is TRBV5-1, the J call TRBJ2-3; TRBD2 aligns across 10 bases. This CDR3 spans 18 amino acids. The ends lost 4 bases at V and 2 bases at J; junction bases unmatched: 13. From germline, CDR1 is SGHRS and CDR2 YFSETQ.

The chain couples TRBV29-1 to TRBJ2-1, with TRBD1 as a possible D gene (6 bases). The V gene's germline CDR1 is SQVTM and CDR2 ANQGSEA. Between the trimmed V and J ends, which lost 4 bases and 2 bases, there was a span of 9 bases. The CDR3 sequence is 13 residues long. The CDR3: CSVAGVPYNEQFF. In nucleotides, the CDR3 is TGCAGCGTTGCAGGGGTCCCCTACAATGAGCAGTTCTTC.